This TCR beta chain came from a study of blood T cell repertoires in COVID-19. Assay: immunoSEQ multiplex PCR; the TCRdb copy retains only in-frame clones and omits some. This table holds more than 45,000 clones, around 76% found once. The germline CDR1 and CDR2 sequences are MNHNS and SASEGT. The CDR3 is 15 residues long. V trimming: 6 bases; J trimming: 4 bases; junction bases outside the gene matches: 10. This sequence joins TRBV6-1 and TRBJ2-3; 7 bases match TRBD1. Sample: peripheral blood. The sequence was obtained from a woman aged 55-75 years with acute or convalescent COVID-19. Here the CDR3 DNA reads TGTGCCAGCAGAGAGCTAAGGGGGCGCCCAGATACGCAGTATTTT. Protein sequence: CASRELRGRPDTQYF.